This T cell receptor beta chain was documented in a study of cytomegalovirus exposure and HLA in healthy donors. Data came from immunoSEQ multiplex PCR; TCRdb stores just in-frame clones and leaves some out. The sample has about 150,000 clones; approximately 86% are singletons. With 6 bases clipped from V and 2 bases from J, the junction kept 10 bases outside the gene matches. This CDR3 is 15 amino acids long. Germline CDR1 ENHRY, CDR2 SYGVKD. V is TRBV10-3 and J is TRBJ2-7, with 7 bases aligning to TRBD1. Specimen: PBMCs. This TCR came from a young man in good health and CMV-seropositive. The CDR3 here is CAIRASGTVAYEQYF. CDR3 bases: TGTGCCATCAGGGCATCCGGGACAGTAGCCTACGAGCAGTACTTC.